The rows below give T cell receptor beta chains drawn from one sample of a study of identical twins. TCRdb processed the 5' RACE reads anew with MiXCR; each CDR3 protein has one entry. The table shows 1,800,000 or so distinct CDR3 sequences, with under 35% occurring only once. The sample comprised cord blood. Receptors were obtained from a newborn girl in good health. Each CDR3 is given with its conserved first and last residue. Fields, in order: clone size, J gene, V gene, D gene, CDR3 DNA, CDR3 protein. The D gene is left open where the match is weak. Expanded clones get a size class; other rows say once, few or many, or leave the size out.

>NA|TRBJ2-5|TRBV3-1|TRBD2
TGTGCCAGCAGCCAAGGTGGGAGGGTGGAGACCCAGTACTTC
CASSQGGRVETQYF
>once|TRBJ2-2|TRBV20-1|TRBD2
TGCAGTGCTACTCGGACAGCGGGGGCCGGGGAGCTGTTTTTT
CSATRTAGAGELFF
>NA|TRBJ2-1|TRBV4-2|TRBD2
TGTGCCAGCAGCCAAGATGGACTAGCGGGAGACAATGAGCAGTTCTTC
CASSQDGLAGDNEQFF
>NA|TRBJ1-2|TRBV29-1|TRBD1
TGCAGCGTCGAAACGACAGGGAACTATGGCTACACCTTC
CSVETTGNYGYTF
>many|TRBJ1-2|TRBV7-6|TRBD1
TGTGCCAGCAGCTCCTCCGGGACAGGGATCGATGGCTACACCTTC
CASSSSGTGIDGYTF
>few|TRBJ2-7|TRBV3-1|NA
TGTGCCAGCAGCCGTAAAGGACAGTCCTACGAGCAGTACTTC
CASSRKGQSYEQYF
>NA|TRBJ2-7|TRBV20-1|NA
TGCAGTGCTAGTTTGGGGGGACTTGCCTACGAGCAGTACTTC
CSASLGGLAYEQYF
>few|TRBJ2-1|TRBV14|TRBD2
TGTGCCAGCAGCCTCCGGCTAGCGGTGAACGATGAGCAGTTCTTC
CASSLRLAVNDEQFF
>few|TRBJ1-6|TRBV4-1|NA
TGCGCCAGCAGCCAAGTCAACTATAATTCACCCCTCCACTTT
CASSQVNYNSPLHF
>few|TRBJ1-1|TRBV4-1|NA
TGCGCCAGCAGCCAAGAACAGGGATTAAATGAAGCTTTCTTT
CASSQEQGLNEAFF
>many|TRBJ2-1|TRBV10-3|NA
TGTGCCATCAGTGGACGGGATTCCTACAATGAGCAGTTCTTC
CAISGRDSYNEQFF
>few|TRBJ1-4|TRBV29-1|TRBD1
TGCAGCGTTGCGAACAGGGGTGGAGAAAAACTGTTTTTT
CSVANRGGEKLFF
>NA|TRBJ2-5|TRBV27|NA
TGTGCCAGCAGCCTAAACGGGCCCCAAGAGACCCAGTACTTC
CASSLNGPQETQYF
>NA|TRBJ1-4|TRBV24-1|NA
TGTGCCACCAGTAGCAACTGGGGGGAAAAACTGTTTTTT
CATSSNWGEKLFF
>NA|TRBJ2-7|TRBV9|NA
TGTGCCAGCAGCGTAAGCTGGGGAAGCTCCTACGAGCAGTACTTC
CASSVSWGSSYEQYF
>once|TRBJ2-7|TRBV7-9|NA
TGTGCCAGCAGCTTAGAGGGCCTAAGACAGAGCCGGAGGGAGCAGTACTTC
CASSLEGLRQSRREQYF
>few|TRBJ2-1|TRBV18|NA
TGTGCCAGCTCACCACCTACGACCACAAATGAGCAGTTCTTC
CASSPPTTTNEQFF
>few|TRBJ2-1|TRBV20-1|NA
TGCAGTGCTAGAGTTCGAGGGTCACGATCAATGGGTGAGCAGTTCTTC
CSARVRGSRSMGEQFF
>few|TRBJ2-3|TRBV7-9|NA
TGTGCCAGCAGCTTAAAGGGGACCATTACCACAGATACGCAGTATTTT
CASSLKGTITTDTQYF
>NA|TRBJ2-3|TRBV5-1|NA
TGCGCCAGCAGCCCGTGGGCGGGGGCGAGGGATACGCAGTATTTT
CASSPWAGARDTQYF
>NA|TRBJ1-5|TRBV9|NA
TGTGCCAGCTCGCCGGGTTCTGACCCTGCGCTCAATCAGCCCCAGCATTTT
CASSPGSDPALNQPQHF
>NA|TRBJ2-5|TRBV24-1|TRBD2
TGTGCCACCAGTGATTTTGGGACTAGCGGGAGCTTCTACAATGAGCAGTACTTC
CATSDFGTSGSFYNEQYF
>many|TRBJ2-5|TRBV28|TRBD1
TGTGCCAGCGCGACAGGGGGATTGTACCAAGAGACCCAGTACTTC
CASATGGLYQETQYF
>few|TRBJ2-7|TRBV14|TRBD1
TGTGCCAGCAGCCCTTTGGACAGGGGATCGGCCTACGAGCAGTACTTC
CASSPLDRGSAYEQYF
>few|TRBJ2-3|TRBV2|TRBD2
TGTGCCAGCAGTCAAGAAGCGGGAGCCACAGATACGCAGTATTTT
CASSQEAGATDTQYF
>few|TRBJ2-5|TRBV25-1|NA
TGTGCCAGCAGTGAATATCCGCAAGAGACCCAGTACTTC
CASSEYPQETQYF
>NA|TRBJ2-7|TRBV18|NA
TGTGCCAGCTCACCACGGGTAGAGTACGAGCAGTACTTC
CASSPRVEYEQYF
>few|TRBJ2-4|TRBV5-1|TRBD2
TGCGCCAGCAGCTTGGTATGGGTAGGGACTAGCGGGAGGACCAAAAACATTCAGTACTTC
CASSLVWVGTSGRTKNIQYF
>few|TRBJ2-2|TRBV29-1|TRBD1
TGCAGCGTTGTCAAACAGGGGATCGTCGGGGAGCTGTTTTTT
CSVVKQGIVGELFF
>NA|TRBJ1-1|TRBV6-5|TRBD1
TGTGCCAGCAGCCACGAACAGGGGGGTAACACTGAAGCTTTCTTT
CASSHEQGGNTEAFF
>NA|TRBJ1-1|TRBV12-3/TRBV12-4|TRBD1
TGTGCCAGCAGTCCGGGGACAGGAGAGGCTTTCTTT
CASSPGTGEAFF
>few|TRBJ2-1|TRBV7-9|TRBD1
TGTGCCAGCAGCTCCCGGGACAGTTATGAGCAGTTCTTC
CASSSRDSYEQFF
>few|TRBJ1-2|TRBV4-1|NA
TGCGCCAGCAGCCAAGCTCAGACCAACTATGGCTACACCTTC
CASSQAQTNYGYTF
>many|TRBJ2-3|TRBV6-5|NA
TGTGCCAGCAGAGCTTATAGCACAGATACGCAGTATTTT
CASRAYSTDTQYF
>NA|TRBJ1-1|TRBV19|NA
TGTGCCAGTAGTACTCACCGGGACGTCAAAGGAGCTTTCTTT
CASSTHRDVKGAFF
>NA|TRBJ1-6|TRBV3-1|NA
TGTGCCACCGCCAGTCAGGGAGGAAATTCACCCCTCCACTTT
CATASQGGNSPLHF
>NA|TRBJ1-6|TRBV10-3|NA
TGTGCCATCAGTGGGTGGGAAGGGACGACACCCCTCCACTTT
CAISGWEGTTPLHF
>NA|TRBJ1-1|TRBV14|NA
TGTGCCAGCAGCATAAATTCCGGGGGGCGCAACACTGAAGCTTTCTTT
CASSINSGGRNTEAFF
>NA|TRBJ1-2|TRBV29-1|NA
TGCAGCGTTGTAGGGATTTGGTACTATGGCTACACCTTC
CSVVGIWYYGYTF
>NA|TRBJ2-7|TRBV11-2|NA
TGTGCCAGCAGCCCACGGACCTTACTGGGCTACGAGCAGTACTTC
CASSPRTLLGYEQYF
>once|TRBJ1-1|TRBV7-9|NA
TGTGCCAGCAGCGTCTTAAGGGCACCTGAAGCTTTCTTT
CASSVLRAPEAFF
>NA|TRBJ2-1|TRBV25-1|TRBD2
TGTGCCAGCAGTGAGGCTAGCGGGGGTGAGCAGTTCTTC
CASSEASGGEQFF
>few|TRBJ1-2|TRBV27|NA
TGTGCCAGCAGGCAAAACCCGGGACATGGCTACACCTTC
CASRQNPGHGYTF
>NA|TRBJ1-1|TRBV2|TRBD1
TGTGCCAGCAGGGCGGACAGGCCCCGTGAAGCTTTCTTT
CASRADRPREAFF
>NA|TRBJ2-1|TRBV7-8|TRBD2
TGTGCCAGCAGCTTAGGTGCGGGGGGAGAGTACAATGAGCAGTTCTTC
CASSLGAGGEYNEQFF
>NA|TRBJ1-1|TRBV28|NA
TGTGCCAGCACCACTCCAAGGGGGGGTCAGAACACTGAAGCTTTCTTT
CASTTPRGGQNTEAFF
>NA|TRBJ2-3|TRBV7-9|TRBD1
TGTGCCAGCAGCCGGACAGGGGGCAGGAATACGCAGTATTTT
CASSRTGGRNTQYF
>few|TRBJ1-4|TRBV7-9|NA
TGTGCCAGCAGCTTAGTGGCGGATGAAAAACTGTTTTTT
CASSLVADEKLFF